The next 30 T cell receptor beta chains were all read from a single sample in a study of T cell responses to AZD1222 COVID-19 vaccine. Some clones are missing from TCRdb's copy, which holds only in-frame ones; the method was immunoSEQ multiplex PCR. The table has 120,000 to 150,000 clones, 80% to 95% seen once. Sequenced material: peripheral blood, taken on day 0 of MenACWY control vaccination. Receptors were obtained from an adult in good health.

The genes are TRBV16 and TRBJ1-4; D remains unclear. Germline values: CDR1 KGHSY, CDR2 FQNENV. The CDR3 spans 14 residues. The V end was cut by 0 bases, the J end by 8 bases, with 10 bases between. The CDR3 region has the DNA TGTGCCAGCAGCCAATCTGGGTTGAAGGAAAAACTGTTTTTT. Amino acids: CASSQSGLKEKLFF.

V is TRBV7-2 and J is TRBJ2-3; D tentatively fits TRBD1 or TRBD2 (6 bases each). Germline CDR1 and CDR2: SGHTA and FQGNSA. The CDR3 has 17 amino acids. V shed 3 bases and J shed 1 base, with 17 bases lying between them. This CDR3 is CASSLGMGGSRTDTQYF. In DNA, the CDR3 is TGTGCCAGCAGCTTGGGTATGGGGGGCTCCCGCACAGATACGCAGTATTTT.

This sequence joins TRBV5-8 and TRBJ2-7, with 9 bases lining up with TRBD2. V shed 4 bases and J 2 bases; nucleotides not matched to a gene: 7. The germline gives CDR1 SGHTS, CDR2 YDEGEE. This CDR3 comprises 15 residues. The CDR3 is CASSPWQRGAYEQYF. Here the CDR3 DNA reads TGTGCCAGCAGCCCCTGGCAGCGGGGGGCCTACGAGCAGTACTTC.

CDR3 sequence reads: CASSQVRLGGTEAFF. CDR3 bases: TGCGCCAGCAGCCAGGTCAGACTCGGGGGAACTGAAGCTTTCTTT. The chain combines TRBV4-1 with TRBJ1-1, with D possibly matching TRBD1 (5 bases). Germline V gene lookup returns CDR1 MGHRA and CDR2 YSYEKL. The V and J ends lost 3 bases and 5 bases respectively, with 16 bases between them. There are 15 residues in the CDR3.

Written as DNA, the CDR3 is TGCGCCAGCAGCGGACAGGGAACTAATGAAAAACTGTTTTTT. It translates to CASSGQGTNEKLFF. The chain has TRBV5-1 and TRBJ1-4; 8 positions match TRBD1. This CDR3 contains 14 residues. Trimming cost V 4 bases and J 1 base; bases outside gene matches: 0. Germline CDR1 is SGHRS and CDR2 is YFSETQ.

CDR3 sequence reads: CASSPWLADTGELFF. CDR3 DNA: TGTGCCAGCTCACCGTGGCTAGCGGACACCGGGGAGCTGTTTTTT. V usage is TRBV18 and J usage is TRBJ2-2; 7 bases map to TRBD2. The J segment lost 3 bases and the V segment lost 3 bases, leaving 4 bases of the junction unmatched. This CDR3 spans 15 amino acids. Germline V lookup: CDR1 KGHSH, CDR2 LQKENI.

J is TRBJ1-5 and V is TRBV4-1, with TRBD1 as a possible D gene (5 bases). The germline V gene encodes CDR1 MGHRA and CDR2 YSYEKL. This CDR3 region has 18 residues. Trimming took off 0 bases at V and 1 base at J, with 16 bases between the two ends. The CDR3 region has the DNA TGCGCCAGCAGCCAAGATGTCGGGACTACCGGGAGCAATCAGCCCCAGCATTTT. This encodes CASSQDVGTTGSNQPQHF.

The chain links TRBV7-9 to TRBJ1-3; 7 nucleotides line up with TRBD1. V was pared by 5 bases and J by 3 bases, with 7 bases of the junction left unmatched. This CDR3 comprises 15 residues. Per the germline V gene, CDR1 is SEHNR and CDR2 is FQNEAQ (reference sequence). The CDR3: CASSPQGSGGNTIYF. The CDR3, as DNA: TGTGCCAGCAGCCCACAGGGGTCTGGTGGAAACACCATATATTTT.

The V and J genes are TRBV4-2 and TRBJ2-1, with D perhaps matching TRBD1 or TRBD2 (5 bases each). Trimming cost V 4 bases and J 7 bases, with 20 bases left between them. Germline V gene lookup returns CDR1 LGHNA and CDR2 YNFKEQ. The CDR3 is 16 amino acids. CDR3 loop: CASSLETGTNWNEQFF. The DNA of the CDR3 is TGTGCCAGCAGCCTAGAAACCGGGACCAACTGGAATGAGCAGTTCTTC.

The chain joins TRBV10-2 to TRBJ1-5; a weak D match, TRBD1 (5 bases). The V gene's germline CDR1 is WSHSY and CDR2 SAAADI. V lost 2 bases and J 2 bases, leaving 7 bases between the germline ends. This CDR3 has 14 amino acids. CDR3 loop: CASSEQGGNQPQHF. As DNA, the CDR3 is TGCGCCAGCAGTGAGCAGGGCGGCAATCAGCCCCAGCATTTT.

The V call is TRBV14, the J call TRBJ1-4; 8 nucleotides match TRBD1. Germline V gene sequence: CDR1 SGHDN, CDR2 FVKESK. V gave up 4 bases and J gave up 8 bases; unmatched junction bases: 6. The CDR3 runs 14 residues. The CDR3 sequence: CASSLGQGGEKLFF. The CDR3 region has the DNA TGTGCCAGCAGCCTTGGACAGGGAGGAGAAAAACTGTTTTTT. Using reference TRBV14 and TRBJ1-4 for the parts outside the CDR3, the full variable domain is EAGVTQFPSHSVIEKGQTVTLRCDPISGHDNLYWYRRVMGKEIKFLLHFVKESKQDESGMPNNRFLAERTGGTYSTLKVQPAELEDSGVYFCASSLGQGGEKLFFGSGTQLSVL.

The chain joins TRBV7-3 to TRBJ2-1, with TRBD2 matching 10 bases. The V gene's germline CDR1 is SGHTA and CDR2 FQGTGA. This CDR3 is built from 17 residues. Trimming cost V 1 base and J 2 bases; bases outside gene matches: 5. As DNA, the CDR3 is TGTGCCAGCAGCTTAAAAGCGGGAGGGCCCACCTACAATGAGCAGTTCTTC. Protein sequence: CASSLKAGGPTYNEQFF.

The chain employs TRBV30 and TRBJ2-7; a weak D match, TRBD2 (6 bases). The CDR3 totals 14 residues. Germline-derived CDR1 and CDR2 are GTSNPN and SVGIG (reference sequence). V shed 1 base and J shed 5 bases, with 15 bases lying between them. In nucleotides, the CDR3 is TGTGCCTGGAGTGGGAAGGGGACTTCCGACGAGCAGTACTTC. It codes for CAWSGKGTSDEQYF.

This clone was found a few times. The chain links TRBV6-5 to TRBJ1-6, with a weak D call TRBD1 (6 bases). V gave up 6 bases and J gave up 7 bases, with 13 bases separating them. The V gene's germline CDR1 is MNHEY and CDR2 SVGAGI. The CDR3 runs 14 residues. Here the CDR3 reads CASRGAHRNSPLHF. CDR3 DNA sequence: TGTGCCAGCAGGGGGGCGCATAGGAATTCACCCCTCCACTTT.

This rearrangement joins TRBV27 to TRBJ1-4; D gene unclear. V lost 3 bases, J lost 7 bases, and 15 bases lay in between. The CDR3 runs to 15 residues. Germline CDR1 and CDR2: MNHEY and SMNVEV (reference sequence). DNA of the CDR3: TGTGCCAGCAGTTTGGTTAGGGCCCAGACTGAAAAACTGTTTTTT. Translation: CASSLVRAQTEKLFF.

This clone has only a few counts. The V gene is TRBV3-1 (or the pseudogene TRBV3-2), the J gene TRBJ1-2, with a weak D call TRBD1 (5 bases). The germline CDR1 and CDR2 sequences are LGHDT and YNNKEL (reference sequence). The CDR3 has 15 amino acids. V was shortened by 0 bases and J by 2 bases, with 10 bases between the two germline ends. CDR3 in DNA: TGTGCCAGCAGCCAAGAAGGGGTGAAGAACTATGGCTACACCTTC. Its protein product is CASSQEGVKNYGYTF.

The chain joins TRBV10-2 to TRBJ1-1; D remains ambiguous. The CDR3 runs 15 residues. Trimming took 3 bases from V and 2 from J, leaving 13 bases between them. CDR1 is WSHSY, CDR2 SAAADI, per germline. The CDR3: CASSEGGLINTEAFF. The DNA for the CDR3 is TGCGCCAGCAGTGAAGGTGGCCTTATTAACACTGAAGCTTTCTTT.

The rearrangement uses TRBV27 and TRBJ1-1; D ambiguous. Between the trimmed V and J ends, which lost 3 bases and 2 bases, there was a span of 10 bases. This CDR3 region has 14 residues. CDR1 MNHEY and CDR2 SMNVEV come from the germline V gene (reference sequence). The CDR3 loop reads CASSFRRENTEAFF. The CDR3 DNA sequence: TGTGCCAGCAGTTTCCGTCGGGAAAACACTGAAGCTTTCTTT.

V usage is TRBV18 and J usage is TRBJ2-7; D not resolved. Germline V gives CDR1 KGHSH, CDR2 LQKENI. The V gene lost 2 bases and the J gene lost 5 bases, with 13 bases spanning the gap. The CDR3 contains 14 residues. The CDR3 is CASSPVDAWDEQYF. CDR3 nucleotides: TGTGCCAGCTCACCAGTGGACGCTTGGGACGAGCAGTACTTC.

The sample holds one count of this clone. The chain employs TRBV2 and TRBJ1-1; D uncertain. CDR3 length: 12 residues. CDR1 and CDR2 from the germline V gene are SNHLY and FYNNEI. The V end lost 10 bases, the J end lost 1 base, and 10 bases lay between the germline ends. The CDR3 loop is CAIRGANTEAFF. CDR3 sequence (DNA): TGTGCCATCCGGGGAGCGAACACTGAAGCTTTCTTT.

The DNA for the CDR3 is TGTGCCAGCAGTCACAAGGGGTCCATATATTTT. Translating gives CASSHKGSIYF. V and J are TRBV6-5 and TRBJ1-3; D may be TRBD1 (5 bases). The CDR3 spans 11 residues. From germline, CDR1 is MNHEY and CDR2 SVGAGI. Trimming left V 5 bases short and J 11 bases short, with 10 bases between.

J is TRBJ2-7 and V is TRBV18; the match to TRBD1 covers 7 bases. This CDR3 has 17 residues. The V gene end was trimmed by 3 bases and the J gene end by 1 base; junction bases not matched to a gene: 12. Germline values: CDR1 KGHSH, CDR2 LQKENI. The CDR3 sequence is CASSPRSIGDRSYEQYF. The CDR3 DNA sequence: TGTGCCAGCTCACCTCGATCGATTGGGGACAGATCCTACGAGCAGTACTTC.

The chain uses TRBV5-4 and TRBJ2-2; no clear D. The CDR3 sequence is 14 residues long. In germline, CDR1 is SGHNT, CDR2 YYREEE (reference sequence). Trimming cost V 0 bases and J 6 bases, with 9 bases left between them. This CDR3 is CASSLDFVAGELFF. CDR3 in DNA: TGTGCCAGCAGCTTGGACTTTGTGGCCGGGGAGCTGTTTTTT. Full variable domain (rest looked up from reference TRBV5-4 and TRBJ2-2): ETGVTQSPTHLIKTRGQQVTLRCSSQSGHNTVSWYQQALGQGPQFIFQYYREEENGRGNFPPRFSGLQFPNYSSELNVNALELDDSALYLCASSLDFVAGELFFGEGSRLTVL.

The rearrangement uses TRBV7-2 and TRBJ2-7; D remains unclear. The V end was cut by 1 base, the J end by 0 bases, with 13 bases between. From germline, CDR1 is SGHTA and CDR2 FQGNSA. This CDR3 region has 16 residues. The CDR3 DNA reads TGTGCCAGCAGCTTAGTCTCGACGGTATACTCCTACGAGCAGTACTTC. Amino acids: CASSLVSTVYSYEQYF.

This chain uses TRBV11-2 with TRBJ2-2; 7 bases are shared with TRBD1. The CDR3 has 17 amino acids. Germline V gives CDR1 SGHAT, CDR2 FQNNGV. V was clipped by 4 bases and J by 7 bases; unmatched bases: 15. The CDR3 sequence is CASSSSVDKGAYGELFF. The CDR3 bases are TGTGCCAGCAGCTCGAGTGTGGACAAGGGGGCTTACGGGGAGCTGTTTTTT.

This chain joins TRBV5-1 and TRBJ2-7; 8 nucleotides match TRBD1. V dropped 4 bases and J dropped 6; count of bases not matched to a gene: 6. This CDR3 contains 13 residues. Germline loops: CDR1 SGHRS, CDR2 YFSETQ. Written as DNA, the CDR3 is TGCGCCAGCAGCAAACTAACAGGGGGCGAGCAGTACTTC. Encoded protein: CASSKLTGGEQYF. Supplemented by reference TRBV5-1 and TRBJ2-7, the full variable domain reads KAGVTQTPRYLIKTRGQQVTLSCSPISGHRSVSWYQQTPGQGLQFLFEYFSETQRNKGNFPGRFSGRQFSNSRSEMNVSTLELGDSALYLCASSKLTGGEQYFGPGTRLTVT.

CDR3 amino acids: CASTPTSGNTIYF. In DNA, the CDR3 is TGTGCCAGCACCCCGACCTCTGGAAACACCATATATTTT. The chain links TRBV7-2 to TRBJ1-3; no firm D call. The V gene's germline CDR1 is SGHTA and CDR2 FQGNSA. Deletions cut 7 bases from V and 0 bases from J, with 7 bases between. This CDR3 comprises 13 residues.

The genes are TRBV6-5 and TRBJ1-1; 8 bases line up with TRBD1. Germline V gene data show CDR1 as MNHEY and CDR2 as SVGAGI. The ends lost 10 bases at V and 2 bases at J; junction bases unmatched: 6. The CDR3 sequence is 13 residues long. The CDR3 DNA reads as TGTGCCACCACGACAGGGGTCAACACTGAAGCTTTCTTT. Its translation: CATTTGVNTEAFF.

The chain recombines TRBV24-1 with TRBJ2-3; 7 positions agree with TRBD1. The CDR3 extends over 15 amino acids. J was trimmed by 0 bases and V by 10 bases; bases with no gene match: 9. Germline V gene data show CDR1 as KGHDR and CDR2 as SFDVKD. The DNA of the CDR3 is TGTGCCACTCAACCCGGGACAGAGAGCACAGATACGCAGTATTTT. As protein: CATQPGTESTDTQYF.

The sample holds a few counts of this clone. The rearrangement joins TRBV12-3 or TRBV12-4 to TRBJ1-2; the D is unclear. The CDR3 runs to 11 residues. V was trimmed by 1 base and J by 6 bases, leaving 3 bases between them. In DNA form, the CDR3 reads TGTGCCAGCAGTTTAGGGCATGGCTACACCTTC. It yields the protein CASSLGHGYTF.